The rows below give T cell receptor beta chains drawn from one sample of a study of OX40 agonist ivuxolimab in advanced cancers. This table comes from immunoSEQ multiplex PCR, and its TCRdb copy is limited to in-frame clones, with some not included. Of about 65,000 clones listed, 87% were seen once; the top ten hold 0.3% to 0.45%. The input for sequencing was CD4+ or CD8+ T cells sorted from blood, taken in a trial of the OX40 agonist ivuxolimab. Source of these receptors: an adult with an advanced solid tumor such as melanoma, head and neck, liver or kidney cancer. Both conserved end residues are part of each CDR3. The D gene is left open where the match is weak. Clone size is stated in some rows and not others, as once, few, many or a class when expanded.

d_gene,abundance,v_gene,j_gene,len,CDR3nt,CDR3aa
TRBD1,NA,TRBV9,TRBJ2-7,14,TGTGCCAGCAGCGCACAGGGGGCGCGTGACGAGCAGTACTTC,CASSAQGARDEQYF
NA,NA,TRBV21-1,TRBJ2-1,16,TGTGCCAGCAGGGACCGGGACAGGGGGCTTTACAATGAGCAGTTCTTC,CASRDRDRGLYNEQFF
TRBD1,once,TRBV6-6,TRBJ1-1,15,TGTGCCAGCAGTTACCCACAGGGGGTCGGTACTGAAGCTTTCTTT,CASSYPQGVGTEAFF
NA,NA,TRBV5-1,TRBJ1-3,14,TGCGCCAGCAGCTATGGGCGGCAGTTAGGGACCATATATTTT,CASSYGRQLGTIYF
TRBD2,NA,TRBV5-4,TRBJ2-3,15,TGTGCCAGCAGCTTGTTAGCGGGGGGAACAGATACGCAGTATTTT,CASSLLAGGTDTQYF
NA,NA,TRBV6-1,TRBJ1-4,11,TGTGCCACCGGCACTAATGAAAAACTGTTTTTT,CATGTNEKLFF
NA,NA,TRBV6-1,TRBJ2-5,13,TGTGCCAGCATAAGGACTGCAAGAGAGACCCAGTACTTC,CASIRTARETQYF
NA,NA,TRBV7-2,TRBJ2-1,14,TGTGCCAGCAGATCGGGGGCCGACTACAATGAGCAGTTCTTC,CASRSGADYNEQFF
NA,NA,TRBV28,TRBJ2-7,15,TGTGCCAGCAGTTTACCATACTCCCAGGGGCGTTTCGCGGTCTTC,CASSLPYSQGRFAVF
NA,NA,TRBV2,TRBJ2-7,12,TGTGCCAGCAGTGAAGCGATATACGAGCAGTACTTC,CASSEAIYEQYF
NA,NA,TRBV1,TRBJ2-7,16,TGCACCAGCAGCCAAGATCCCGGGATAAGGTTGCGTGAGCAGTACTTC,CTSSQDPGIRLREQYF
NA,NA,TRBV7-6,TRBJ1-4,17,TGTGCCAGCAGCTTACAATTGGCAGGGAGGCGTGATGAAAAACTGTTTTTT,CASSLQLAGRRDEKLFF
NA,NA,TRBV7-2,TRBJ2-1,16,TGTGCCAGCAGCCGGGAAGGGGCCGAACCCTACAATGAGCAGTTCTTC,CASSREGAEPYNEQFF
TRBD1,NA,TRBV27,TRBJ2-3,16,TGTGCCAGCAGTTTATATCCAGGAACAGGGGCAGATACGCAGTATTTT,CASSLYPGTGADTQYF
TRBD2,NA,TRBV30,TRBJ2-2,12,TGTGCCTGGGGACCGGGAGGCGGGGAGCTGTTTTTT,CAWGPGGGELFF
TRBD1,few,TRBV2,TRBJ1-2,11,TGTGCCAGCATTCTGACAGGGGGCTACACCTTC,CASILTGGYTF
NA,NA,TRBV9,TRBJ2-3,15,TGTGCCAGCAGCGTAAGTGCGGGCAGCACAGATACGCAGTATTTT,CASSVSAGSTDTQYF
NA,few,TRBV2,TRBJ1-2,13,TGTGCCAGCAGTGACGCAGGGATCTATGGCTACACCTTC,CASSDAGIYGYTF
NA,NA,TRBV25-1,TRBJ1-2,15,TGTGCCAGCAGTGAAGCCCCAGCCGGCTCCTATGGCTACACCTTC,CASSEAPAGSYGYTF
NA,NA,TRBV6-1,TRBJ1-2,16,TGTGCCAGCAGTGCCCTACAGGGAAAGGTTGGCTATGGCTACACCTTC,CASSALQGKVGYGYTF
TRBD1,NA,TRBV11-2,TRBJ1-4,15,TGTGCCAGCAGCGGTAGGACAGGGCGGGGTGAAAAACTGTTTTTT,CASSGRTGRGEKLFF
NA,NA,TRBV11-3,TRBJ2-1,12,TGTGCCAGCAGCTCAGATTACAATGAGCAGTTCTTC,CASSSDYNEQFF
NA,NA,TRBV10-3,TRBJ2-3,14,TGTGCCATCAGTGAATCGAAGAGCACAGATACGCAGTATTTT,CAISESKSTDTQYF
NA,once,TRBV27,TRBJ2-1,14,TGTGCCAGCAGTGCGGCACGAAACTACAATGAGCAGTTCTTC,CASSAARNYNEQFF
TRBD1,NA,TRBV19,TRBJ2-7,15,TGTGCCAGTAGTAAAGGACAGGGTAGATCCTACGAGCAGTACTTC,CASSKGQGRSYEQYF
TRBD1,NA,TRBV18,TRBJ2-7,15,TGTGCCAGCTCATTTGGACAGGGGGTGACCTACGAGCAGTACTTC,CASSFGQGVTYEQYF
NA,NA,TRBV5-5,TRBJ2-5,15,TGTGCCAGCAGCTTTGGGACTGCACGCCAAGAGACCCAGTACTTC,CASSFGTARQETQYF
NA,NA,TRBV5-1,TRBJ2-5,14,TGCGCCAGCAGCTCACTTAACACCCAAGAGACCCAGTACTTC,CASSSLNTQETQYF
NA,NA,TRBV5-8,TRBJ2-2,14,TGTGCCAGCAGCTTGAGACGGAACACCGGGGAGCTGTTTTTT,CASSLRRNTGELFF
NA,NA,TRBV11-3,TRBJ2-5,13,TGTGCCAGCAGCTTAGGGGGGGGCGAGACCCAGTACTTC,CASSLGGGETQYF
TRBD1,medium-sized,TRBV5-1,TRBJ1-4,14,TGCGCCAGCAGCTTGGGTGGGACAGAGGAAAAACTGTTTTTT,CASSLGGTEEKLFF
TRBD1,NA,TRBV7-2,TRBJ2-2,16,TGTGCCAAGCCCACCGACAGGGGGCGTGGGACCGGGGAGCTGTTTTTT,CAKPTDRGRGTGELFF
TRBD1,NA,TRBV6-6,TRBJ1-2,14,TGTGCCAGCAGTTACAAGGGGGCGGTTAATGGCTACACCTTC,CASSYKGAVNGYTF
TRBD2,few,TRBV5-4,TRBJ2-3,15,TGTGCCAGCAGCTTGGGCGGGGGGAGTACAGATACGCAGTATTTT,CASSLGGGSTDTQYF
NA,NA,TRBV25-1,TRBJ1-2,18,TGTGCCAGCAGCCCGTCTTGGGGACGTAACTCGGTGGGCTATGGCTACACCTTC,CASSPSWGRNSVGYGYTF
TRBD2,NA,TRBV4-1,TRBJ2-5,15,TGCGCCAGCAGCCAACTAGCGGGGTACCAAGAGACCCAGTACTTC,CASSQLAGYQETQYF
NA,NA,TRBV5-8,TRBJ1-4,13,TGTGCCAGCAGCTTGTACAATAATGAAAAACTGTTTTTT,CASSLYNNEKLFF
NA,NA,TRBV6-5,TRBJ1-6,15,TGTGCCAGCAGTTACTCACTTGAAGCTTCTGGGGCCCTCCACTTT,CASSYSLEASGALHF
TRBD1,NA,TRBV11-2,TRBJ2-2,15,TGTGCCAGCAGCCCCACGGACAGGGTCGGCGGGGAGCTGTTTTTT,CASSPTDRVGGELFF
NA,few,TRBV7-2,TRBJ1-3,14,TGTGCCAGCAGCTTAGCGCAAGGTGGAAACACCATATATTTT,CASSLAQGGNTIYF
NA,NA,TRBV25-1,TRBJ2-2,13,TGTGCCAGCAGCCAGACGAACACCGGGGAGCTGTTTTTT,CASSQTNTGELFF